Below, one T cell receptor (beta chain) is given with its context. Its antigen is undetermined. Into CD45RA+ naive and CD45RA-negative memory subsets, the CD4+ cells were split. For sorted subsets, 150 to 200 ng DNA per replicate equaled about 30,000 T cell genomes. The repertoire was sequenced with immunoSEQ multiplex PCR; TCRdb's copy has only in-frame clones and lacks some. This sample has about 1 million clones, with around three quarters found just once. Germline CDR1 GTSNPN, CDR2 SVGIG (reference sequence). The CDR3 covers 12 residues. The germline V and J ends were trimmed by 3 bases and 6 bases, with 11 bases remaining between them. These data originate in a study of shared clonotypes between healthy human individuals. Regarding the study as a whole: Larger estimated richness was generally seen in naive subsets than in memory subsets.

The chain links TRBV30 to TRBJ1-2; no clear D gene. Sequencing was carried out using memory CD4+ T cells from PBMCs. Subset noted: CD45RA-negative fraction. The clonotype originates from a man aged 18 to 30 in good health. Some clones in this sample may be carry-over from other donors' samples. The CDR3 region is CAWSAKAHGYTF. The CDR3 region has the DNA TGTGCCTGGAGCGCAAAGGCCCATGGCTACACCTTC.